These 2 T cell receptor beta chains were sequenced from one sample in a study of blood T cells in healthy people across ages. The use of a sample-barcoded 5' primer and a J-beta primer mix characterized a second PCR of 7 to 11 cycles. TCRdb analysed the 5' RACE reads with MiXCR anew, one entry per CDR3 protein. The sample consists of approximately 810,000 distinct CDR3 sequences, about 28% of them appearing once. The sequenced material came from blood. All receptors derive from a woman older than 75 in good health.

The table lists this clonotype with many counts. This chain links TRBV11-1 with TRBJ2-1, with 8 bases fitting TRBD2. Germline V gives CDR1 SGHAT, CDR2 FQDESV (reference sequence). Trimming at V came to 5 bases and at J to 7 bases, leaving 10 bases not matched to a gene. This CDR3 is built from 15 residues. The CDR3 DNA sequence: TGTGCCAGCAGCAGTTCGCGGGGGGCAAGGAATGAGCAGTTCTTC. This sequence encodes CASSSSRGARNEQFF.

This clonotype was counted many times. The J gene is TRBJ2-3, the V gene TRBV10-3; 12 bases match TRBD2. The germline V gene encodes CDR1 ENHRY and CDR2 SYGVKD. There are 19 residues in the CDR3. The V segment lost 3 bases and the J segment 2 bases; nucleotides outside the gene matches: 12. The CDR3 region is CAISESTTGTSGYTDTQYF. CDR3 sequence (DNA): TGTGCCATCAGTGAAAGCACTACCGGGACTAGCGGGTACACAGATACGCAGTATTTT.